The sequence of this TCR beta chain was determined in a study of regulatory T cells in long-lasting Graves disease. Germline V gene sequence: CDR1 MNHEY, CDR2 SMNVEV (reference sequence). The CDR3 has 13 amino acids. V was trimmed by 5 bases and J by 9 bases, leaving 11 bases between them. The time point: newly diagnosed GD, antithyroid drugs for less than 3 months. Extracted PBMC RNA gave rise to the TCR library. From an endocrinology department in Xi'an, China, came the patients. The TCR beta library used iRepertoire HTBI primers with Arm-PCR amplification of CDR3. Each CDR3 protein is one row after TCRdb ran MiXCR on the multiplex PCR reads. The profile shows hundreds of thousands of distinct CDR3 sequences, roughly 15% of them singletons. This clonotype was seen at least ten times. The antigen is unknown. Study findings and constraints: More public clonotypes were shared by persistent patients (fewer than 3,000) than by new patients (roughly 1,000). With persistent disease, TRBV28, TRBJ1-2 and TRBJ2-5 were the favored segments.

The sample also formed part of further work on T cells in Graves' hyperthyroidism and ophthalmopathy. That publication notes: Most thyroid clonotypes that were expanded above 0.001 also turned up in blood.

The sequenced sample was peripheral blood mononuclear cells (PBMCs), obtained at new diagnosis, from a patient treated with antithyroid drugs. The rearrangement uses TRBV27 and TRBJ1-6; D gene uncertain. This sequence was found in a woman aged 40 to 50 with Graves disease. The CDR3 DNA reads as TGTGCCAGCAGTAAGCAAGTCGGTTCACCCCTCCACTTT. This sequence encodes CASSKQVGSPLHF.